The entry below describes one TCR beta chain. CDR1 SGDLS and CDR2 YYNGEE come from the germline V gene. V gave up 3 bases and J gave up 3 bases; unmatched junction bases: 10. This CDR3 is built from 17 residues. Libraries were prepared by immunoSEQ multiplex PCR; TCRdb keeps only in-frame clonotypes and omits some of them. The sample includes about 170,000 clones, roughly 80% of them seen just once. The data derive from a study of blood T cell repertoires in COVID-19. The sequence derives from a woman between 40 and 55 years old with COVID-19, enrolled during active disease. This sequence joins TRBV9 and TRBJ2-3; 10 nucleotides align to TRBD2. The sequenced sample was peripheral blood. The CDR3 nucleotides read TGTGCCAGCAGCGGAGGGCTAGCGGGAGTTGGTACAGATACGCAGTATTTT. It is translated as CASSGGLAGVGTDTQYF. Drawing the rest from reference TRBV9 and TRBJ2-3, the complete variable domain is DSGVTQTPKHLITATGQRVTLRCSPRSGDLSVYWYQQSLDQGLQFLIQYYNGEERAKGNILERFSAQQFPDLHSELNLSSLELGDSALYFCASSGGLAGVGTDTQYFGPGTRLTVL.